Each of the 9 T cell receptor beta chains below was sequenced from the same sample in a study of PD-1 blockade in classical Hodgkin lymphoma. Time point noted: cycle 4 day 1 (C4D1), after less than 7 weeks of nivolumab. There was relapse after autologous stem cell transplantation in every patient, and there was variation in brentuximab vedotin exposure. Profiled with immunoSEQ multiplex PCR; TCRdb holds only in-frame clones, not every one. The sample records tens of thousands of clones, 60% to 70% being singletons. This specimen consisted of peripheral blood mononuclear cells (PBMCs), obtained before the fourth cycle of nivolumab. Source of these receptors: a human donor with classical Hodgkin lymphoma.

There are a few counts of this clone. V is TRBV4-3 and J is TRBJ1-5; D is unresolved. Looked up from germline, CDR1 is LGHNA and CDR2 is YSLEER. This CDR3 comprises 14 residues. V was shortened by 0 bases and J by 2 bases, with 5 bases between the two germline ends. CDR3 sequence reads: CASSQEWGNQPQHF. The CDR3 DNA reads TGCGCCAGCAGCCAAGAGTGGGGCAATCAGCCCCAGCATTTT.

The genes are TRBV6-6 and TRBJ1-5, with TRBD1 matching over 8 bases. V shed 6 bases, J shed 8 bases, and the junction held 9 bases outside the gene matches. The V gene's germline CDR1 is MNHNY and CDR2 SVGAGI (reference sequence). CDR3 length equals 14 residues. The CDR3 DNA reads TGTGCCAGCAGCCCAGGACAGGGTCTGGAGCCCCAGCATTTT. This gives the protein CASSPGQGLEPQHF.

This clone is medium-sized by share. The genes are TRBV19 and TRBJ2-7, with 10 bases lining up with TRBD2. The ends lost 2 bases at V and 8 bases at J; junction bases unmatched: 6. Germline values: CDR1 LNHDA, CDR2 SQIVND (reference sequence). The CDR3 is 14 amino acids. The CDR3 protein is CASSIRLAGEKQYF. CDR3 nucleotides: TGTGCCAGTAGTATAAGGCTAGCGGGAGAGAAGCAGTACTTC.

The genes are TRBV5-1 and TRBJ2-7; 11 bases line up with TRBD1. The germline CDR1 and CDR2 sequences are SGHRS and YFSETQ. The V and J ends lost 3 bases and 4 bases, in that order; junction bases with no gene match: 6. The CDR3 is 15 amino acids. CDR3 sequence reads: CASSSRTGGAYEQYF. The CDR3 nucleotides read TGCGCCAGCAGCTCCAGGACAGGGGGCGCGTACGAGCAGTACTTC.

The genes are TRBV6-5 and TRBJ1-1, with 7 bases lining up with TRBD1. J was trimmed by 4 bases and V by 5 bases; bases with no gene match: 4. Germline V gene sequence: CDR1 MNHEY, CDR2 SVGAGI. The CDR3 spans 13 residues. For the CDR3, the DNA is TGTGCCAGCAGTCTACAGGGGTCCACTGAAGCTTTCTTT. As protein: CASSLQGSTEAFF.

V usage is TRBV28 and J usage is TRBJ2-7; possible D gene TRBD2, 6 bases. The CDR3 has 14 residues. V gave up 7 bases and J gave up 0 bases, with 13 bases separating them. The germline V gene encodes CDR1 MDHEN and CDR2 SYDVKM. CDR3 bases: TGTGCCAGCATAGGGGACTCTTACTCCTACGAGCAGTACTTC. Amino acids: CASIGDSYSYEQYF.

This chain links TRBV5-4 with TRBJ2-7; D not resolved. Trimming cost V 2 bases and J 3 bases, with 9 bases left between them. Per the germline V gene, CDR1 is SGHNT and CDR2 is YYREEE (reference sequence). The CDR3 has 13 residues. The CDR3 bases are TGTGCCAGCAGCTTCGGTAGCAGCTACGAGCAGTACTTC. Protein: CASSFGSSYEQYF.

This chain links TRBV7-9 with TRBJ2-7; 9 bases line up with TRBD2. CDR1 and CDR2 from the germline V gene are SEHNR and FQNEAQ (reference sequence). There are 14 residues in the CDR3. Trimming took 5 bases from V and 3 from J; bases not matched to a gene: 5. CDR3 residues: CASSKNSGSYEQYF. CDR3 DNA sequence: TGTGCCAGCAGCAAAAATAGCGGGAGCTACGAGCAGTACTTC.

In this sample, this clone turned up a few times. The chain has TRBV4-2 and TRBJ2-3, with a weak D call TRBD2 (5 bases). Per germline, CDR1 LGHNA and CDR2 YNFKEQ. This CDR3 has 15 residues. V gave up 1 base and J gave up 0 bases, with 8 bases separating them. The chain's CDR3 is CASSQGTDSTDTQYF. In DNA, the CDR3 is TGTGCCAGCAGCCAAGGGACTGATAGCACAGATACGCAGTATTTT.